The T cell receptor beta chain under discussion was sequenced for a study of naive and memory T cell subsets. The study, taken as a whole, reports: Especially in CD8 cells, naive repertoires contained a few larger clonotypes, possibly CD45RA-re-expressing memory cells. Naive and memory subsets had different power law exponents for TCR abundance.

This clonotype was found many times. What it binds is unknown. Both TRBC1 and TRBC2 were covered by a beta constant-region primer of two equimolar oligonucleotides. The ligated cDNA underwent four PCR rounds using SP2 and nested alpha and beta constant-region primers. TCRdb passed the UMI-ligation and nested PCR reads through MiXCR, listing each CDR3 protein once. The sample shows around 83,000 distinct CDR3 sequences, about 11% of them seen only once. Per the germline V gene, CDR1 is SGDLS and CDR2 is YYNGEE. This CDR3 region has 14 residues. The V and J ends lost 3 bases and 2 bases respectively, with 11 bases between them.

The chain joins TRBV9 to TRBJ2-5; the D is unclear. The receptor's source is a human donor in good health. Sequenced sample: naive CD4+ T cells from blood. CDR3 loop: CASSETVLQETQYF. The DNA for the CDR3 is TGTGCCAGCAGCGAGACGGTGCTACAAGAGACCCAGTACTTC.